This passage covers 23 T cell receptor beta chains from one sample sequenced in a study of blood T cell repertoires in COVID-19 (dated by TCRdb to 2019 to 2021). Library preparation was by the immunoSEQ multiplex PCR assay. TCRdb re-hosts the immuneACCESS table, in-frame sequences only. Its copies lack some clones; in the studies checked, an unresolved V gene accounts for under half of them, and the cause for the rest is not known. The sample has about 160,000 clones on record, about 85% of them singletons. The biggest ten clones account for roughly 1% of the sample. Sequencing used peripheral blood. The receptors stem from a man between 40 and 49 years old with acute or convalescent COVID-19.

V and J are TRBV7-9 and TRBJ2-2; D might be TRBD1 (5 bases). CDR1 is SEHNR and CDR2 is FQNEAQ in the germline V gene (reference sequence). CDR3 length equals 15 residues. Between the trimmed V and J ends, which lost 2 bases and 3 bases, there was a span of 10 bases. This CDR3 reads CASSLLLRDTGELFF. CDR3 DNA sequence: TGTGCCAGCAGCTTACTCCTCAGGGACACCGGGGAGCTGTTTTTT.

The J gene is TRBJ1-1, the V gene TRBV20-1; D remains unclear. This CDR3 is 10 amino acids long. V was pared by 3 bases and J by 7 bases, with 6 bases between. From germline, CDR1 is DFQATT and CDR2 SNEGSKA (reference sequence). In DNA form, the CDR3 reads TGCAGTGCTAGGCGGGGTGAAGCTTTCTTT. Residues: CSARRGEAFF.

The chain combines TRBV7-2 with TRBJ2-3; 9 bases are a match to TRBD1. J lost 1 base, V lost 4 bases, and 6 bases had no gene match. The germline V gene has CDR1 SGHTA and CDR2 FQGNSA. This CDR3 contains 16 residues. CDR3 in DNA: TGTGCCAGCAGCTCACGCTGGACAGGGGGCACAGATACGCAGTATTTT. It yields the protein CASSSRWTGGTDTQYF.

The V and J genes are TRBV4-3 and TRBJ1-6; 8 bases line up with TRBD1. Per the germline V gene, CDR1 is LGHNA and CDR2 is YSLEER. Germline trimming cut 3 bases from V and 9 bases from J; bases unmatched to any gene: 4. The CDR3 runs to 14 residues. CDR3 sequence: CASSQTGVSSPLHF. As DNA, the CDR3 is TGCGCCAGCAGCCAGACAGGGGTTTCTTCACCCCTCCACTTT.

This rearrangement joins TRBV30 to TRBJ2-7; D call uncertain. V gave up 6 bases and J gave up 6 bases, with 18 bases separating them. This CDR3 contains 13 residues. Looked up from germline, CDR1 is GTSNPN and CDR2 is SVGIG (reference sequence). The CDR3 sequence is CACSPGSVGEQYF. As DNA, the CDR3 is TGTGCCTGCTCTCCGGGTTCGGTTGGCGAGCAGTACTTC.

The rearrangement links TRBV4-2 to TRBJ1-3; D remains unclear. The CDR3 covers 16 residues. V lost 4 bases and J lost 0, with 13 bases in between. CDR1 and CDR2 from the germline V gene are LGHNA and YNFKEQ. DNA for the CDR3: TGTGCCAGCAGCCTAGCGGGGTTCAGCTCTGGAAACACCATATATTTT. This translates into CASSLAGFSSGNTIYF.

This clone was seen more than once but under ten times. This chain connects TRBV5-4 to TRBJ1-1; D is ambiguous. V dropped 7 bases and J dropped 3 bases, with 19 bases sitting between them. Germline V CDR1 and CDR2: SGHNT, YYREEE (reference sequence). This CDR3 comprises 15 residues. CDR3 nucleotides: TGTGCCAGCGGAAGTCGAGAACAGTGGGACACTGAAGCTTTCTTT. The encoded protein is CASGSREQWDTEAFF.

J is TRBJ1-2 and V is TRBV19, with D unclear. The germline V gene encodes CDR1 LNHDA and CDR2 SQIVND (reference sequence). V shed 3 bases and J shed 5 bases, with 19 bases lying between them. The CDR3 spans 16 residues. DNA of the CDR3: TGTGCCAGTAGTATCGACCAATTGGACTCGTCTTATGGCTACACCTTC. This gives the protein CASSIDQLDSSYGYTF.

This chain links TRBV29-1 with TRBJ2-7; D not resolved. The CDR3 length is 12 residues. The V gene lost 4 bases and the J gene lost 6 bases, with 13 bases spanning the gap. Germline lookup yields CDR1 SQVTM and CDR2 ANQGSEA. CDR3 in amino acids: CSVGEQKAEQYF. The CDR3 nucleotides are TGCAGCGTTGGAGAGCAAAAAGCCGAGCAGTACTTC.

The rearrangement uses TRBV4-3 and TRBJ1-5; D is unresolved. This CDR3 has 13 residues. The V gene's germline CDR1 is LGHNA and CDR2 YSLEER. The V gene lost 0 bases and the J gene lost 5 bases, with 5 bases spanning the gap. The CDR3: CASSQDSDQPQHF. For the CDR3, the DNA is TGCGCCAGCAGCCAAGATTCGGATCAGCCCCAGCATTTT.

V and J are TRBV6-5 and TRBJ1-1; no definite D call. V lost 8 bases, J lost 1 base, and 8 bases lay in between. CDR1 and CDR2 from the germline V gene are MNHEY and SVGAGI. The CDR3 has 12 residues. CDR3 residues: CASLRGNTEAFF. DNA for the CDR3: TGTGCCAGCCTTCGGGGGAACACTGAAGCTTTCTTT.

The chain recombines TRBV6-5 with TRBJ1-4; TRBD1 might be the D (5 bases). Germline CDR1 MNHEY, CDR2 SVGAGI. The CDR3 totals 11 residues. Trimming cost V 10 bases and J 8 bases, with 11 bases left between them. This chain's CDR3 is CATRRGEKLFF. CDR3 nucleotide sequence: TGTGCCACTAGGAGGGGCGAAAAACTGTTTTTT.

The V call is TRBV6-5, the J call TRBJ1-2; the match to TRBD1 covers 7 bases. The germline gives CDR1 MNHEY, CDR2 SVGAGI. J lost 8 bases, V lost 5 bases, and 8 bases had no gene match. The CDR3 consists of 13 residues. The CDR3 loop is CASSPGQFGGYTF. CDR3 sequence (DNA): TGTGCCAGCAGTCCGGGACAGTTTGGAGGCTACACCTTC.

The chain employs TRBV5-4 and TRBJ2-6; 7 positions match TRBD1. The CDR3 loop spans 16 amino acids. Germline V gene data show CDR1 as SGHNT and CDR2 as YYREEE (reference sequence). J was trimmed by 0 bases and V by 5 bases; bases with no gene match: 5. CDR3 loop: CASSRTGGSGANVLTF. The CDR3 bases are TGTGCCAGCAGTCGGACAGGCGGCTCTGGGGCCAACGTCCTGACTTTC.

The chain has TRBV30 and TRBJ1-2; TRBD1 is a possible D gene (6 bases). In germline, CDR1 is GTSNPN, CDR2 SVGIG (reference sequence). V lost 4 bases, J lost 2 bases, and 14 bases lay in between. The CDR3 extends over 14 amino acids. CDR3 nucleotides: TGTGCCTGGAAACTCATGGACAGCAACTATGGCTACACCTTC. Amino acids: CAWKLMDSNYGYTF.

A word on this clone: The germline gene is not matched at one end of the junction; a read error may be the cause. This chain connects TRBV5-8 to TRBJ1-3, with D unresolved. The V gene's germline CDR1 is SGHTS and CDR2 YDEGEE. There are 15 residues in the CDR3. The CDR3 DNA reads TGTGGCAGCAGTCTCGGAGGAGCTGTCGGAAACACCATATATTTT. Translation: CGSSLGGAVGNTIYF. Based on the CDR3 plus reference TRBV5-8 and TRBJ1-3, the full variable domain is EAGVTQSPTHLIKTRGQQATLRCSPISGHTSVYWYQQALGLGLQFLLWYDEGEERNRGNFPPRFSGRQFPNYSSELNVNALELEDSALYLCGSSLGGAVGNTIYFGEGSWLTVV.

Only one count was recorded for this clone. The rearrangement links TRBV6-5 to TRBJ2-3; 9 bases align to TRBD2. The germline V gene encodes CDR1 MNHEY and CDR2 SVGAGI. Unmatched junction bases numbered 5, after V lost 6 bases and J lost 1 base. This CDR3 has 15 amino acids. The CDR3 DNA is TGTGCCAGCAGCCCCGAGCGGGGGGGCACAGATACGCAGTATTTT. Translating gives CASSPERGGTDTQYF.

This CDR3 is CASERGWNEQFF. Here the CDR3 DNA reads TGTGCCAGCGAGCGGGGGTGGAATGAGCAGTTCTTC. This chain joins TRBV6-6 and TRBJ2-1, with TRBD2 matching 8 bases. Germline V gene lookup returns CDR1 MNHNY and CDR2 SVGAGI (reference sequence). V lost 8 bases to trimming and J lost 7 bases; unmatched junction nucleotides: 4. The CDR3 is 12 amino acids.

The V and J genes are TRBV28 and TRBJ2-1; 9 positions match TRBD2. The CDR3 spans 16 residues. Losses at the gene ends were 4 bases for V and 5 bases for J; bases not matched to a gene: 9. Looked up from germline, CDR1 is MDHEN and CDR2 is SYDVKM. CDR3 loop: CASSSQSGTSHNEQFF. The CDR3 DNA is TGTGCCAGCAGTTCCCAATCCGGGACTAGCCACAATGAGCAGTTCTTC.

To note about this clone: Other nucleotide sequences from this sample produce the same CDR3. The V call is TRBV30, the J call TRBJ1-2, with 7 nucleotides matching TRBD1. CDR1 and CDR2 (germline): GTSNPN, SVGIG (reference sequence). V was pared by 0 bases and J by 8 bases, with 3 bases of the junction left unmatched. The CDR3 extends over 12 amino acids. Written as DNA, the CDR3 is TGTGCCTGGAGTGTCAGGGGGTACGGCTACACCTTC. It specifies CAWSVRGYGYTF.

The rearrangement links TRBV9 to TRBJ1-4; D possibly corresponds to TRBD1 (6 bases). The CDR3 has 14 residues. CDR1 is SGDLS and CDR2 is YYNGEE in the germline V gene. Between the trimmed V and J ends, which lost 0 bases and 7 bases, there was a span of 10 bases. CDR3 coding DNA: TGTGCCAGCAGCGTAGCTGGGGGCGGTGAAAAACTGTTTTTT. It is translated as CASSVAGGGEKLFF.

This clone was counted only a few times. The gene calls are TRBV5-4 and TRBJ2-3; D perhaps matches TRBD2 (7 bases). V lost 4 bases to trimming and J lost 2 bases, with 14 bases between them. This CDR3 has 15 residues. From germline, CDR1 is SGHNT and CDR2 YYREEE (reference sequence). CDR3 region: CASSPRRGATDTQYF. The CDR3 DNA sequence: TGTGCCAGCAGCCCCCGTCGGGGGGCCACAGATACGCAGTATTTT. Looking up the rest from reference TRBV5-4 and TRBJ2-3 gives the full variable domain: ETGVTQSPTHLIKTRGQQVTLRCSSQSGHNTVSWYQQALGQGPQFIFQYYREEENGRGNFPPRFSGLQFPNYSSELNVNALELDDSALYLCASSPRRGATDTQYFGPGTRLTVL.

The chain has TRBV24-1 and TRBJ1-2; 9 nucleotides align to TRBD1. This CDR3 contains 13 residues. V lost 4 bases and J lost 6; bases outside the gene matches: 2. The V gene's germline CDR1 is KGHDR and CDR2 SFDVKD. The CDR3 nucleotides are TGTGCCACCAGTGAGTGGACAGGGGATGGCTACACCTTC. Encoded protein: CATSEWTGDGYTF.